This paragraph covers one T cell receptor (beta chain) sequence. This sample stems from a study of blood T cell repertoires in COVID-19. The wider study: Samples came from the United States, Italy and Spain, spanning acute and convalescent COVID-19.

The CDR3 loop spans 16 amino acids. The V gene lost 4 bases and the J gene lost 0 bases, with 15 bases spanning the gap. Per germline, CDR1 MDHEN and CDR2 SYDVKM. Assay used: immunoSEQ multiplex PCR; TCRdb lists only in-frame clones, some missing. The data contain 100,000 to 130,000 clones, less than 75% of them seen just once; the ten biggest clones take up 1.5% to 2%. This chain connects TRBV28 to TRBJ1-1; the D gene is possibly TRBD1 (5 bases). Sequenced material: peripheral blood. The receptor comes from a woman aged 40 to 50 with acute or convalescent COVID-19. The CDR3 sequence is CASSSGVRAMNTEAFF. The CDR3 coding sequence is TGTGCCAGCAGTTCGGGGGTTAGGGCTATGAACACTGAAGCTTTCTTT.